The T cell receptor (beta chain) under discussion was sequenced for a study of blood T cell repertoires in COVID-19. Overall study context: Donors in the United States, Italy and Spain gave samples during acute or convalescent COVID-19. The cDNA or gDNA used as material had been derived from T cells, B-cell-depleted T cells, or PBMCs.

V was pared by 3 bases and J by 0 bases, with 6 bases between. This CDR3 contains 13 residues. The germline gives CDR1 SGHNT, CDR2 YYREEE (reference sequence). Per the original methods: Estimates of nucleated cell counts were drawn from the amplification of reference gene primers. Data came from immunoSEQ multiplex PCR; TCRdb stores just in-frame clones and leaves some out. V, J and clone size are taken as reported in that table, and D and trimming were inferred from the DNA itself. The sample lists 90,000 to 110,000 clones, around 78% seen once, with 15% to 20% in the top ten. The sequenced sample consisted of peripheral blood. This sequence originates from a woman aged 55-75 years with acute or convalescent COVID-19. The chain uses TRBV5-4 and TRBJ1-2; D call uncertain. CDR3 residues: CASSYKANYGYTF. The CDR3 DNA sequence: TGTGCCAGCAGCTACAAAGCTAACTATGGCTACACCTTC.